Listed below are T cell receptor beta chains from one sample, sequenced in a study of T cells in localized non-small cell lung cancer. Profiled with immunoSEQ multiplex PCR; TCRdb holds only in-frame clones, not every one. This table holds about 52,000 clones, 60% to 85% found once. The sequencing here drew on PBMCs, taken before any cancer treatment. These receptors were taken from a woman aged 35-75 years with stage II lung adenocarcinoma. CDR3s include the opening cysteine and the closing phenylalanine or tryptophan. The D gene is left open where the match is weak. Clone sizes are given selectively: once, few, many, or a class where the clone is expanded.

CDR3aa,CDR3nt,abundance,v_gene,d_gene,j_gene
CASSLQTEAFF,TGTGCCAGCAGTTTACAGACTGAAGCTTTCTTT,-,TRBV28,-,TRBJ1-1
CASSLAGTGGEGYTF,TGCGCCAGCAGCTTGGCCGGAACAGGGGGCGAAGGCTACACCTTC,-,TRBV5-1,TRBD1,TRBJ1-2
CASSRTGNTYEQYF,TGCGCCAGCAGCAGGACAGGGAACACCTACGAGCAGTACTTC,-,TRBV5-1,TRBD1,TRBJ2-7
CALGGQREQVQETQYF,TGTGCCTTGGGAGGTCAGAGGGAACAAGTCCAAGAGACCCAGTACTTC,-,TRBV30,-,TRBJ2-5
CASSPGRARTEAFF,TGTGCCAGCAGCCCTGGCAGGGCGAGGACTGAAGCTTTCTTT,medium-sized,TRBV5-5,-,TRBJ1-1
CASSTRGVTYEQYF,TGCGCCAGCAGCACACGGGGGGTAACCTACGAGCAGTACTTC,-,TRBV5-1,TRBD2,TRBJ2-7
CASKSGKIEGYTF,TGTGCCAGTAAATCCGGTAAAATAGAGGGCTACACCTTC,-,TRBV27,-,TRBJ1-2
CAIRGTGKANTEAFF,TGTGCCATCAGGGGGACAGGGAAAGCGAACACTGAAGCTTTCTTT,once,TRBV10-3,TRBD1,TRBJ1-1
CASSSSPGTGFMNTEAFF,TGTGCCAGCAGCTCCAGTCCCGGGACAGGTTTTATGAACACTGAAGCTTTCTTT,-,TRBV7-9,TRBD1,TRBJ1-1
CASSYSGTDYNEQFF,TGTGCCAGCAGCTATTCCGGGACAGATTACAATGAGCAGTTCTTC,-,TRBV7-2,TRBD1,TRBJ2-1
CASSQEGGGAPYEQYF,TGCGCCAGCAGCCAAGAGGGTGGGGGGGCCCCATACGAGCAGTACTTC,-,TRBV4-1,-,TRBJ2-7
CASSIEVLQAAEAFF,TGTGCCAGTAGTATAGAGGTCCTCCAGGCTGCGGAAGCTTTCTTT,-,TRBV19,-,TRBJ1-1
CASSLEDRGYGYTF,TGTGCCAGCAGCTTAGAAGACAGGGGTTATGGCTACACCTTC,-,TRBV7-8,TRBD1,TRBJ1-2
CASSPRQGTGTEAFF,TGTGCCAGCTCACCACGGCAGGGGACGGGCACTGAAGCTTTCTTT,-,TRBV18,-,TRBJ1-1
CASSLAPQGEQYF,TGCGCCAGCAGCTTGGCCCCCCAGGGCGAGCAGTACTTC,-,TRBV5-1,-,TRBJ2-7
CASSLAAATGELFF,TGTGCCAGCAGCTTAGCGGCAGCGACCGGGGAGCTGTTTTTT,-,TRBV7-8,-,TRBJ2-2
CASRPDIYNEQFF,TGTGCCAGCAGACCCGACATTTACAATGAGCAGTTCTTC,-,TRBV6-5,-,TRBJ2-1
CASSVGVDTGTEAFF,TGTGCCAGCAGCGTAGGAGTAGACACGGGGACTGAAGCTTTCTTT,few,TRBV9,-,TRBJ1-1
CASSEGYTGELFF,TGTGCCAGCAGCGAGGGGTACACCGGGGAGCTGTTTTTT,-,TRBV2,-,TRBJ2-2
CASSLSADTSGANVLTF,TGTGCCAGCAGCTTGAGTGCAGATACCTCTGGGGCCAACGTCCTGACTTTC,-,TRBV5-4,-,TRBJ2-6
CASSPPPMTVNTEAFF,TGTGCCAGCTCACCACCCCCCATGACAGTGAACACTGAAGCTTTCTTT,-,TRBV18,-,TRBJ1-1
CSARTSGGTDTQYF,TGCAGCGCAAGGACTAGCGGGGGAACAGATACGCAGTATTTT,-,TRBV29-1,TRBD2,TRBJ2-3
CATSRLGSAYNEQFF,TGTGCCACCAGCCGACTTGGGAGCGCTTACAATGAGCAGTTCTTC,-,TRBV15,-,TRBJ2-1
CASSEASTDTQYF,TGCGCCAGCAGCGAGGCTAGCACAGATACGCAGTATTTT,once,TRBV5-1,-,TRBJ2-3
CASSGQNREQYF,TGTGCCAGCAGCGGACAGAATCGCGAGCAGTACTTC,-,TRBV6-1,-,TRBJ2-7
CASSLDLSLNTEAFF,TGTGCCAGCAGCTTAGATCTCAGCCTGAACACTGAAGCTTTCTTT,-,TRBV11-2,-,TRBJ1-1
CASSLGDRTTDTQYF,TGTGCCAGCAGCTTAGGGGACAGAACCACAGATACGCAGTATTTT,once,TRBV11-3,TRBD1,TRBJ2-3
CASSRQREGRDGYTF,TGTGCCAGCAGTCGACAACGGGAGGGGAGAGATGGCTACACCTTC,-,TRBV6-5,-,TRBJ1-2
CASSLPTSGGDTGELFF,TGTGCCAGCAGCTTACCAACTAGCGGGGGTGACACCGGGGAGCTGTTTTTT,-,TRBV9,TRBD2,TRBJ2-2
CASSLLDGGASDTQYF,TGTGCCAGCAGCTTACTGGACGGGGGGGCGTCGGATACGCAGTATTTT,-,TRBV7-2,TRBD2,TRBJ2-3
CASSYSGPGGYTF,TGTGCCAGCAGTTACTCTGGACCAGGTGGCTACACCTTC,-,TRBV6-6,-,TRBJ1-2
CASSRGTGEAFF,TGTGCCAGCAGTCGCGGAACGGGGGAAGCTTTCTTT,once,TRBV28,-,TRBJ1-1
CASSSGLHRGGRQETQYF,TGTGCCAGCAGCTCCGGTTTACATCGAGGGGGGCGACAAGAGACCCAGTACTTC,-,TRBV5-7,-,TRBJ2-5
CASSLEGQGDEQYF,TGTGCCAGCAGTTTGGAGGGACAGGGTGACGAGCAGTACTTC,-,TRBV28,TRBD1,TRBJ2-7
CASSLFQRGTGQYF,TGTGCCAGCAGCTTGTTCCAGCGGGGGACGGGCCAGTACTTC,-,TRBV5-4,TRBD2,TRBJ2-5
CAWRGSRGPQHF,TGTGCCTGGAGAGGATCCCGGGGGCCCCAGCATTTT,-,TRBV30,-,TRBJ1-5
CASSSEGRFEKLFF,TGCGCCAGCAGCTCCGAGGGACGTTTTGAAAAACTGTTTTTT,-,TRBV5-1,-,TRBJ1-4
CASSVDPTYNEQFF,TGTGCCAGCAGCGTAGACCCGACCTACAATGAGCAGTTCTTC,-,TRBV9,-,TRBJ2-1
CASSLVGFYNEQFF,TGTGCCAGCAGCTTGGTCGGGTTTTACAATGAGCAGTTCTTC,-,TRBV5-4,-,TRBJ2-1
CASSRRTGDDYGYTF,TGTGCCAGCAGTCGACGAACAGGGGACGACTATGGCTACACCTTC,-,TRBV4-2,TRBD1,TRBJ1-2
CASSTGLYGYTF,TGTGCCAGCAGCACGGGCCTCTATGGCTACACCTTC,-,TRBV27,-,TRBJ1-2
CASSLDGGSQETQYF,TGTGCCAGCAGCTTAGATGGGGGTTCACAAGAGACCCAGTACTTC,-,TRBV11-3,-,TRBJ2-5
CASSLSATLNTEAFF,TGTGCCAGCAGTTTATCCGCGACCTTGAACACTGAAGCTTTCTTT,-,TRBV28,-,TRBJ1-1